This T cell receptor beta chain is drawn from a study of metastatic and nonmetastatic thyroid tumors. A few counts support this clone. The antigen is unknown. TCRdb re-analyzed the PCR reads through MiXCR. This table holds some 64,000 clones, about 3.8% found once. The V end was cut by 2 bases, the J end by 5 bases, with 12 bases between. Germline V lookup: CDR1 SGHTA, CDR2 FQGTGA. The CDR3 has 15 amino acids. All patients reached thyroid surgery having received no treatment beforehand. Whole-study findings and limits: Reportedly, malignant thyroid tumors had significantly higher TCR beta diversity than benign nodules, in blood and tumor.

The sample comprised blood. The sequence derives from a female donor with papillary thyroid cancer or a benign thyroid nodule (not recorded which). Some clones in this sample may be carry-over from other donors' samples. The chain joins TRBV7-3 to TRBJ2-2; no clear D gene. For the CDR3, the DNA is TGTGCCAGCAGCTTACACAGCATGGGGACCGGGGAGCTGTTTTTT. This encodes CASSLHSMGTGELFF. Complete variable domain (other parts from reference TRBV7-3 and TRBJ2-2): GAGVSQTPSNKVTEKGKYVELRCDPISGHTALYWYRQSLGQGPEFLIYFQGTGAADDSGLPNDRFFAVRPEGSVSTLKIQRTERGDSAVYLCASSLHSMGTGELFFGEGSRLTVL.